Below are 19 T cell receptor beta chains sequenced from a single sample in a study of blood T cell repertoires in COVID-19. Here immunoSEQ multiplex PCR was the method, and the copy in TCRdb shows in-frame clones only, minus some. The sample holds 180,000 or so clones; 78% are singletons and the top ten take 2.5% to 3.5%. The source material was peripheral blood. The origin of the receptors is a woman aged 80 or over with active or convalescent COVID-19.

V is TRBV7-2 and J is TRBJ2-7; D may be TRBD1 (6 bases). The CDR3 is 13 amino acids. V was shortened by 6 bases and J by 1 base, with 10 bases between the two germline ends. Germline values: CDR1 SGHTA, CDR2 FQGNSA. CDR3 in DNA: TGTGCCAGCAGTTTTGACAGGTCCTACGAGCAGTACTTC. Amino acid sequence: CASSFDRSYEQYF.

Written as DNA, the CDR3 is TGTGCCAGCAGCGGATCAGGGTTGTCTGGAAACACCATATATTTT. Translation: CASSGSGLSGNTIYF. This chain joins TRBV9 and TRBJ1-3, with D possibly being TRBD1 (5 bases). Deletions cut 3 bases from V and 1 base from J, with 11 bases between. Germline V gives CDR1 SGDLS, CDR2 YYNGEE. The length of the CDR3 is 15 residues.

This clone was counted a single time. The V and J genes are TRBV19 and TRBJ1-2, with 7 bases aligning to TRBD1. CDR3 length: 14 amino acids. CDR1 LNHDA and CDR2 SQIVND come from the germline V gene (reference sequence). The V gene end was trimmed by 9 bases and the J gene end by 2 bases; junction bases not matched to a gene: 9. The CDR3, as DNA: TGTGCCAGCGTCGGACAGGCAACCAACTATGGCTACACCTTC. Amino acid sequence: CASVGQATNYGYTF.

This rearrangement joins TRBV6-2 or TRBV6-3 to TRBJ1-2, with a possible D match to TRBD1 (5 bases). The CDR3 extends over 19 amino acids. V lost 1 base to trimming and J lost 4 bases, with 25 bases between them. The V gene's germline CDR1 is MNHEY and CDR2 SVGEGT. The CDR3 nucleotides read TGTGCCAGCAGTTACTACAGGTGGCCACCGCAGGTCACGATCTATGGCTACACCTTC. It codes for CASSYYRWPPQVTIYGYTF.

The rearrangement joins TRBV5-1 to TRBJ2-5; 8 bases are a match to TRBD1. Per the germline V gene, CDR1 is SGHRS and CDR2 is YFSETQ. This CDR3 contains 16 residues. After removal of 4 bases from V and 1 base from J, the junction contained 9 bases not matched to a gene. DNA of the CDR3: TGCGCCAGCAGCGTGGGGGCAGGGGGCCCCCAAGAGACCCAGTACTTC. Translating it yields CASSVGAGGPQETQYF.

This chain joins TRBV28 and TRBJ1-3; D not certain. V lost 2 bases, J lost 3 bases, and 17 bases lay in between. Germline-derived CDR1 and CDR2 are MDHEN and SYDVKM. The CDR3 spans 17 residues. The CDR3 nucleotides read TGTGCCAGCAGTTTACGGGGTAGGTCGCGCCTTGGAAACACCATATATTTT. Its protein is CASSLRGRSRLGNTIYF.

This clone was recorded only once. The gene calls are TRBV6-5 and TRBJ2-3, with D possibly being TRBD2 (5 bases). Germline assignment: CDR1 MNHEY and CDR2 SVGAGI. V lost 8 bases to trimming and J lost 6 bases, with 9 bases between them. This CDR3 is built from 11 residues. The CDR3 sequence: CASGSRDTQYF. The CDR3 DNA follows: TGTGCCAGCGGGAGTAGGGATACGCAGTATTTT.

V is TRBV7-8 and J is TRBJ1-2, with TRBD1 as a possible D gene (5 bases). Trimming removed 1 base from V and 8 bases from J, with 17 bases in between. This CDR3 contains 15 residues. Germline V gene sequence: CDR1 SGHVS, CDR2 FQNEAQ. The CDR3 sequence: CASSLDSRGSGGYTF. The CDR3 DNA reads as TGTGCCAGCAGCTTAGATTCCCGGGGGTCGGGCGGCTACACCTTC.

The chain carries TRBV5-1 and TRBJ1-2; a weak D match, TRBD1 (6 bases). The CDR3 is 11 amino acids. The V gene lost 7 bases and the J gene lost 2 bases, with 6 bases spanning the gap. Germline V gene lookup returns CDR1 SGHRS and CDR2 YFSETQ. The CDR3 loop reads CASGQNYGYTF. CDR3 bases: TGCGCCAGCGGACAGAACTATGGCTACACCTTC.

The gene calls are TRBV6-5 and TRBJ1-2; 7 bases fit TRBD1. The trim removed 8 bases at V and 2 bases at J, leaving 11 bases unmatched. The CDR3 sequence is 15 residues long. Germline V gene sequence: CDR1 MNHEY, CDR2 SVGAGI. The CDR3 DNA reads TGTGCCAGCTCCCTTACTTGGGACAGCAACTATGGCTACACCTTC. This sequence encodes CASSLTWDSNYGYTF.

The V gene is TRBV19, the J gene TRBJ2-1, with a tentative D call TRBD2 (6 bases). This CDR3 has 14 amino acids. Germline V gene lookup returns CDR1 LNHDA and CDR2 SQIVND (reference sequence). V was cut by 3 bases and J by 1 base, with 7 bases left in between. The CDR3 bases are TGTGCCAGTAGTATCCGGGAGTCCTACAATGAGCAGTTCTTC. It encodes CASSIRESYNEQFF.

In its sample, this clone was seen a few times. V is TRBV19 and J is TRBJ1-2; D call uncertain. The ends were cut back, 1 base at V and 2 bases at J, with 8 bases in the middle. Germline V lookup: CDR1 LNHDA, CDR2 SQIVND (reference sequence). The CDR3 is 14 residues long. The CDR3 DNA follows: TGTGCCAGTAGTATAGGAACCGGGAACTATGGCTACACCTTC. Encoded protein: CASSIGTGNYGYTF.

V usage is TRBV5-4 and J usage is TRBJ2-3; maybe TRBD1 (6 bases). Trimming cost V 4 bases and J 0 bases, with 15 bases left between them. CDR1 SGHNT and CDR2 YYREEE come from the germline V gene (reference sequence). This CDR3 contains 16 residues. The CDR3, as DNA: TGTGCCAGCAGCCTAGGACCGGGACAAAGCACAGATACGCAGTATTTT. Its protein is CASSLGPGQSTDTQYF. The entire variable domain, with the rest obtained from reference TRBV5-4 and TRBJ2-3, is as follows: ETGVTQSPTHLIKTRGQQVTLRCSSQSGHNTVSWYQQALGQGPQFIFQYYREEENGRGNFPPRFSGLQFPNYSSELNVNALELDDSALYLCASSLGPGQSTDTQYFGPGTRLTVL.

The J gene is TRBJ2-7, the V gene TRBV11-2; D may be TRBD1 (6 bases). Between the trimmed V and J ends, which lost 6 bases and 0 bases, there was a span of 18 bases. The CDR3 is 16 amino acids. CDR1 and CDR2 from the germline V gene are SGHAT and FQNNGV. CDR3: CASRRTAQGISYEQYF. For the CDR3, the DNA is TGTGCCAGCAGGCGTACGGCCCAGGGGATCTCCTACGAGCAGTACTTC.

The chain links TRBV9 to TRBJ1-1; TRBD1 is a possible D gene (5 bases). Germline CDR1 and CDR2: SGDLS and YYNGEE. V lost 1 base and J 7 bases, leaving 14 bases between the germline ends. The CDR3 length is 14 residues. The CDR3 loop is CASSVIGGAGEAFF. CDR3 bases: TGTGCCAGCAGCGTAATCGGGGGAGCGGGTGAAGCTTTCTTT.

Turning to this clone: This sample includes further DNA sequences coding for the same CDR3. V usage is TRBV9 and J usage is TRBJ2-1; TRBD2 might be the D (7 bases). Between the trimmed V and J ends, which lost 0 bases and 4 bases, there was a span of 11 bases. The CDR3 runs 15 residues. Per germline, CDR1 SGDLS and CDR2 YYNGEE. The DNA of the CDR3 is TGTGCCAGCAGCGTAGCGGGGGGACATTACAATGAGCAGTTCTTC. It translates to CASSVAGGHYNEQFF.

This rearrangement joins TRBV7-9 to TRBJ1-1; D unclear. CDR1 and CDR2 (germline): SEHNR, FQNEAQ (reference sequence). This CDR3 comprises 16 residues. The V end lost 5 bases, the J end lost 0 bases, and 16 bases lay between the germline ends. This CDR3 is CASSRLPGNLNTEAFF. The CDR3 nucleotides read TGTGCCAGCAGCCGACTCCCTGGAAACTTGAACACTGAAGCTTTCTTT.

The chain recombines TRBV10-3 with TRBJ2-5, with 9 bases aligning to TRBD1. Germline V gene lookup returns CDR1 ENHRY and CDR2 SYGVKD. The trim removed 2 bases at V and 1 base at J, leaving 2 bases unmatched. The length of the CDR3 is 15 residues. This CDR3 reads CAISEMGQGQETQYF. In DNA form, the CDR3 reads TGTGCCATCAGTGAGATGGGACAGGGCCAAGAGACCCAGTACTTC.

The gene calls are TRBV10-3 and TRBJ1-1; weak D call: TRBD1 (6 bases). The CDR3 length is 13 residues. Germline CDR1 reads ENHRY; CDR2 reads SYGVKD. The ends were cut back, 9 bases at V and 0 bases at J, with 11 bases in the middle. CDR3 in amino acids: CAIGQHMNTEAFF. DNA of the CDR3: TGTGCCATAGGACAGCACATGAACACTGAAGCTTTCTTT.